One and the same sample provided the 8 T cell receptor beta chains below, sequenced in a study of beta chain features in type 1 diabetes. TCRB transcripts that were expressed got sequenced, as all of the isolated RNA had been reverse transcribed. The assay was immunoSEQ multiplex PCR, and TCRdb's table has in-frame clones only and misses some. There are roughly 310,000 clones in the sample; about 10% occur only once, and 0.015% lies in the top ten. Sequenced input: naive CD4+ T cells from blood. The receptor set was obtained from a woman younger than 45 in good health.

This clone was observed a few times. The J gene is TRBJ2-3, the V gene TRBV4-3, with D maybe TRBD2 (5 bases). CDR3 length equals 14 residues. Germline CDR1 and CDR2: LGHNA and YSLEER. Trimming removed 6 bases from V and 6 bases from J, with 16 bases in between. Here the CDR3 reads CASSLAGMGDTQYF. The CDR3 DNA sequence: TGCGCCAGCAGTCTTGCCGGGATGGGGGATACGCAGTATTTT.

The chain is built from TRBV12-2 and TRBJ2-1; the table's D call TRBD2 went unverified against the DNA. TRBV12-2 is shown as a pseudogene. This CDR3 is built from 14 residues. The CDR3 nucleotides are TGTGCAAGTCGCCCCTTTGGGAGTCACAATGAGCAGTTCTTC. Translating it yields CASRPFGSHNEQFF.

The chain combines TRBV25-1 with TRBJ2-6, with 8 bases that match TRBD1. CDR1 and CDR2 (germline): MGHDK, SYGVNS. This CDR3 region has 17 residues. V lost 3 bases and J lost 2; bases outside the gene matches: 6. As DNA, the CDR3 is TGTGCCAGCAGTGAGGGACAGGACAACCCTGGGGCCAACGTCCTGACTTTC. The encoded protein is CASSEGQDNPGANVLTF.

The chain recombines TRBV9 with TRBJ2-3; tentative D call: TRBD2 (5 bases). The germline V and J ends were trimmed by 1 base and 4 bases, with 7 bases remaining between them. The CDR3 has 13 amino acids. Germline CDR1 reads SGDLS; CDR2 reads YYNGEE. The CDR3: CASSVWGADTQYF. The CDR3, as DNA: TGTGCCAGCAGCGTATGGGGAGCAGATACGCAGTATTTT.

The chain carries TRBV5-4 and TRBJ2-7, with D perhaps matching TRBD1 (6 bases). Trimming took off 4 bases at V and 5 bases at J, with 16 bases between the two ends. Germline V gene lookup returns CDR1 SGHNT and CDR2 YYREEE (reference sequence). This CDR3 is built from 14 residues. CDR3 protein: CASSDRTAGDEQYF. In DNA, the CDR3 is TGTGCCAGCAGCGACCGGACAGCCGGCGACGAGCAGTACTTC.

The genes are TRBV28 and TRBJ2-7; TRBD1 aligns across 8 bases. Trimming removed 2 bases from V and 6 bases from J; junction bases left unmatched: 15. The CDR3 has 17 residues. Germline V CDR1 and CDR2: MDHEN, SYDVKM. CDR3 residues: CASSLASVGQGALEQYF. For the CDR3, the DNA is TGTGCCAGCAGTTTAGCCTCGGTTGGGCAGGGGGCTCTCGAGCAGTACTTC. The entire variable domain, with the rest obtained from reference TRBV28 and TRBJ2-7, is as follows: DVKVTQSSRYLVKRTGEKVFLECVQDMDHENMFWYRQDPGLGLRLIYFSYDVKMKEKGDIPEGYSVSREKKERFSLILESASTNQTSMYLCASSLASVGQGALEQYFGPGTRLTVT.

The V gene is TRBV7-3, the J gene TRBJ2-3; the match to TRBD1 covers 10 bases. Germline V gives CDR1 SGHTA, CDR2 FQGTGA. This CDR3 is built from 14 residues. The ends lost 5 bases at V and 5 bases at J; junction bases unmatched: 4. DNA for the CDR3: TGTGCCAGCAGCCCGGGGACAGGGGAAGATACGCAGTATTTT. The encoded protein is CASSPGTGEDTQYF.

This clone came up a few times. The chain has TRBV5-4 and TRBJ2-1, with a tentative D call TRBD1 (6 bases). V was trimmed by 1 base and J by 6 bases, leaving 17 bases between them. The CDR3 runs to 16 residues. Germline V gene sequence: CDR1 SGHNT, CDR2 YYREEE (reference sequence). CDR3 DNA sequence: TGTGCCAGCAGCTTGTTGTCAGGGGTTAGTTTCAATGAGCAGTTCTTC. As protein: CASSLLSGVSFNEQFF.